This TCR beta chain was found in a study of tissue T cells after allogeneic stem cell transplantation. Time point noted: mouse harvest day 14 after allogeneic transplant. Each mouse received 10^7 T-cell-depleted marrow cells plus 10^6 splenic CD5+ T cells by tail vein. Only in-frame clones appear in the TCRdb table, and some are missing; sequencing was by immunoSEQ multiplex PCR. The sample consists of some 8,000 clones, around 40% of them appearing once. The CDR3 runs to 16 residues. Trimming removed 0 bases from V and 0 bases from J; junction bases left unmatched: 3. The germline V gene has CDR1 SGHSN and CDR2 HYEKVE. This clone is labeled medium-sized (0.01 to 0.1%). These gene names are mouse names. The CDR3 is cut off 1 residue early in the read; its end comes from the germline J gene.

The chain uses TRBV12-1 and TRBJ2-1, with TRBD2 matching 8 bases. Sequenced: skin. The source of this sequence is a female BALB/c mouse given C57BL/6 T cells with graft-versus-host disease after an allogeneic hematopoietic cell transplant. CDR3 protein: CASSLDGLGNYAEQFF. The CDR3 bases that were read are TGTGCCAGCTCTCTCGACGGACTGGGTAACTATGCTGAGCAGTTC.